The 27 T cell receptor beta chains in this list originate from one sample, sequenced in a study of shared clonotypes between healthy human individuals. Only CD45RO-negative cells positively selected for CCR7 counted as naive CD8 cells, so terminally differentiated effector memory CD45RA+ cells were excluded. Clones were sequenced by immunoSEQ multiplex PCR, and TCRdb holds only the in-frame ones, with some missing. This sample has 750,000 to 1,000,000 clones, with over 90% found just once. Sample: naive CD8+ T cells sorted from blood. These receptors were taken from a young man in good health.

V and J are TRBV28 and TRBJ2-1; a possible D gene is TRBD2 (5 bases). This CDR3 has 15 residues. V shed 6 bases and J shed 8 bases, with 20 bases lying between them. Per germline, CDR1 MDHEN and CDR2 SYDVKM. The CDR3 DNA sequence: TGTGCCAGCAGCCCGAGCGGATTCACCGACGATGAGCAGTTCTTC. Protein product: CASSPSGFTDDEQFF.

This chain joins TRBV27 and TRBJ2-7, with a weak D call TRBD2 (5 bases). Between the trimmed V and J ends, which lost 3 bases and 3 bases, there was a span of 15 bases. This CDR3 is built from 15 residues. Germline V gene data show CDR1 as MNHEY and CDR2 as SMNVEV (reference sequence). The chain's CDR3 is CASSLGDAARYEQYF. The CDR3 DNA reads TGTGCCAGCAGTTTGGGAGATGCGGCGCGCTACGAGCAGTACTTC.

The chain's CDR3 is CASSTRRDPPPLVFEQFF. The CDR3 region has the DNA TGTGCCAGCAGTACGCGCCGGGACCCACCCCCACTGGTATTCGAGCAGTTCTTC. This chain connects TRBV28 to TRBJ2-1; either TRBD1 or TRBD2 may fit D (5 bases each). This CDR3 has 18 residues. V was shortened by 5 bases and J by 10 bases, with 30 bases between the two germline ends. Germline V gene sequence: CDR1 MDHEN, CDR2 SYDVKM.

The chain links TRBV4-1 to TRBJ2-7; D remains ambiguous. V was shortened by 1 base and J by 4 bases, with 8 bases between the two germline ends. Germline lookup yields CDR1 MGHRA and CDR2 YSYEKL. The length of the CDR3 is 13 residues. The CDR3 DNA reads TGCGCCAGCAGCCAAGGGGCTTATTACGAGCAGTACTTC. Its translation is CASSQGAYYEQYF.

The chain carries TRBV27 and TRBJ2-1; D remains ambiguous. The CDR3 is 13 amino acids. Germline V gene sequence: CDR1 MNHEY, CDR2 SMNVEV (reference sequence). V lost 6 bases and J 8 bases, leaving 14 bases between the germline ends. The CDR3, as DNA: TGTGCCAGCAGCCCTCAAAGGCCCGATGAGCAGTTCTTC. Amino acids: CASSPQRPDEQFF.

The chain employs TRBV6-5 and TRBJ2-5, with 8 bases aligning to TRBD2. The germline V gene has CDR1 MNHEY and CDR2 SVGAGI. V lost 0 bases, J lost 4 bases, and 7 bases stayed unmatched. The CDR3 is made up of 16 amino acids. The CDR3 reads CASSYSPSGFGETQYF. CDR3 in DNA: TGTGCCAGCAGTTACTCCCCTAGCGGGTTTGGAGAGACCCAGTACTTC.

This chain joins TRBV4-1 and TRBJ2-3; D is possibly TRBD2 (6 bases). V was shortened by 9 bases and J by 2 bases, with 15 bases between the two germline ends. This CDR3 has 14 residues. Germline CDR1 MGHRA, CDR2 YSYEKL. This CDR3 reads CARPFERATDTQYF. In DNA form, the CDR3 reads TGCGCCAGACCGTTTGAGCGGGCCACAGATACGCAGTATTTT.

As to this clone: This same CDR3 is encoded by further DNA sequences in the sample. V gene TRBV11-2 combines with J gene TRBJ2-7; 10 positions agree with TRBD2. The junction had 2 bases not matched to a gene; V was cut back by 3 bases and J by 0 bases. CDR3 length equals 15 residues. The germline gives CDR1 SGHAT, CDR2 FQNNGV. CDR3 sequence: CASSFGLADSYEQYF. DNA of the CDR3: TGTGCCAGCAGCTTCGGACTAGCGGACTCCTACGAGCAGTACTTC.

J is TRBJ2-1 and V is TRBV19, with D uncertain. The germline gives CDR1 LNHDA, CDR2 SQIVND (reference sequence). V lost 5 bases, J lost 3 bases, and 14 bases lay in between. The CDR3 has 15 residues. The CDR3 DNA reads TGTGCCAGTAGTCCAGGATACTCCTTCTACAATGAGCAGTTCTTC. Its protein product is CASSPGYSFYNEQFF.

This clone was seen a few times. The chain carries TRBV2 and TRBJ1-1; TRBD1 aligns across 8 bases. V lost 3 bases and J lost 10; bases outside the gene matches: 4. The CDR3 runs 12 residues. The germline CDR1 and CDR2 sequences are SNHLY and FYNNEI. The CDR3 protein is CASSDATGGAFF. CDR3 sequence (DNA): TGTGCCAGCAGTGATGCCACAGGGGGAGCTTTCTTT.

A few counts support this clone. The chain combines TRBV30 with TRBJ1-5, with D uncertain. The CDR3 consists of 13 residues. The germline gives CDR1 GTSNPN, CDR2 SVGIG (reference sequence). Trimming left V 2 bases short and J 3 bases short, with 8 bases between. CDR3 residues: CAWSMEDNQPQHF. CDR3 DNA sequence: TGTGCCTGGAGTATGGAGGACAATCAGCCCCAGCATTTT.

The genes are TRBV10-3 and TRBJ2-7; possible D gene TRBD2, 6 bases. The V end was cut by 5 bases, the J end by 4 bases, with 12 bases between. Germline-derived CDR1 and CDR2 are ENHRY and SYGVKD. This CDR3 region has 13 residues. CDR3 sequence: CAISFARDYEQYF. In DNA form, the CDR3 reads TGTGCCATCAGTTTTGCGCGGGATTACGAGCAGTACTTC.

The rearrangement joins TRBV14 to TRBJ2-7, with 9 bases matching TRBD1. With 6 bases clipped from V and 5 bases from J, the junction kept 11 bases outside the gene matches. Germline CDR1 and CDR2: SGHDN and FVKESK. This CDR3 spans 15 amino acids. CDR3 region: CASRHGGQGIDEQYF. CDR3 coding DNA: TGTGCCAGCAGACACGGGGGACAGGGTATCGACGAGCAGTACTTC.

Here the CDR3 DNA reads TGTGCCAGCAGCTTAAGGGGGACCCGAATATACACAGATACGCAGTATTTT. It encodes CASSLRGTRIYTDTQYF. This chain links TRBV11-2 with TRBJ2-3; D may be TRBD1 (6 bases). Trimming shortened V by 2 bases and J by 2 bases, and 17 bases separated the two germline ends. Per the germline V gene, CDR1 is SGHAT and CDR2 is FQNNGV. CDR3 length: 17 residues.

The chain uses TRBV28 and TRBJ2-3; D assignment may be TRBD1 or TRBD2 (6 bases each). V was pared by 7 bases and J by 0 bases, with 14 bases between. The length of the CDR3 is 15 residues. Germline values: CDR1 MDHEN, CDR2 SYDVKM. CDR3 protein: CASNPGDSSTDTQYF. Written as DNA, the CDR3 is TGTGCCAGCAATCCAGGGGACTCTAGCACAGATACGCAGTATTTT.

V is TRBV4-1 and J is TRBJ2-2; 7 positions agree with TRBD2. The V and J ends lost 0 bases and 1 base, in that order; junction bases with no gene match: 5. Germline V CDR1 and CDR2: MGHRA, YSYEKL. The CDR3 loop spans 17 amino acids. The CDR3 loop reads CASSQDPSGLNTGELFF. The CDR3, as DNA: TGCGCCAGCAGCCAAGATCCTAGCGGATTGAACACCGGGGAGCTGTTTTTT.

The rearrangement links TRBV7-9 to TRBJ2-2; unclear D gene. Germline CDR1 is SEHNR and CDR2 is FQNEAQ (reference sequence). This CDR3 has 14 amino acids. Trimming shortened V by 6 bases and J by 2 bases, and 10 bases separated the two germline ends. CDR3 bases: TGTGCCAGCAGAGAACAGCCCAACACCGGGGAGCTGTTTTTT. Residues: CASREQPNTGELFF.

The rearrangement uses TRBV11-2 and TRBJ2-5; the D gene could be TRBD1 or TRBD2 (5 bases each). Per germline, CDR1 SGHAT and CDR2 FQNNGV. This CDR3 comprises 13 residues. Trimming left V 5 bases short and J 4 bases short, with 11 bases between. The CDR3 nucleotides are TGTGCCAGCAGCCGGGACCTCATAGAGACCCAGTACTTC. This gives the protein CASSRDLIETQYF.

The V and J genes are TRBV7-6 and TRBJ1-5; D not certain. The CDR3 is 15 residues long. Trimming pared 1 base from V and 0 bases from J, leaving 7 bases between. CDR1 is SGHVS and CDR2 is FNYEAQ in the germline V gene. For the CDR3, the DNA is TGTGCCAGCAGCTTAGAATCGGCTAGCAATCAGCCCCAGCATTTT. It yields the protein CASSLESASNQPQHF. The whole variable domain, remainder taken from reference TRBV7-6 and TRBJ1-5, is GAGVSQSPRYKVTKRGQDVALRCDPISGHVSLYWYRQALGQGPEFLTYFNYEAQQDKSGLPNDRFSAERPEGSISTLTIQRTEQRDSAMYRCASSLESASNQPQHFGDGTRLSIL.

The chain is built from TRBV10-2 and TRBJ2-5; 10 nucleotides align to TRBD2. CDR3 length equals 18 residues. Germline V CDR1 and CDR2: WSHSY, SAAADI. V dropped 4 bases and J dropped 4; count of bases not matched to a gene: 15. CDR3 DNA sequence: TGCGCCAGCAGTGCGTCGGCTAGCGGGAGTAGGGCCGGAGAGACCCAGTACTTC. Translating gives CASSASASGSRAGETQYF.

The CDR3 bases are TGTGCCAGCAGTTACTCGAATGGAATCACAGATACGCAGTATTTT. Amino acids: CASSYSNGITDTQYF. V gene TRBV6-5 combines with J gene TRBJ2-3; no reliable D call. There are 15 residues in the CDR3. V was trimmed by 0 bases and J by 2 bases, leaving 9 bases between them. Germline V CDR1 and CDR2: MNHEY, SVGAGI.

The chain links TRBV9 to TRBJ2-1, with TRBD2 identical over 7 bases. Trimming at V came to 0 bases and at J to 5 bases, leaving 5 bases not matched to a gene. The CDR3 spans 15 residues. Germline V gives CDR1 SGDLS, CDR2 YYNGEE. CDR3 loop: CASSVAGGQDNEQFF. DNA of the CDR3: TGTGCCAGCAGCGTAGCGGGAGGTCAAGACAATGAGCAGTTCTTC.

Remarks on this clone: A much larger clone differs by one base, so this may be a read error. This chain joins TRBV6-1 and TRBJ2-2; D not certain. The CDR3 is 12 residues long. Germline lookup yields CDR1 MNHNS and CDR2 SASEGT. Trimming removed 4 bases at V and 4 bases at J, with 4 bases between. The CDR3 here is CASSGFTGELFF. The CDR3 coding sequence is TGTGCCAGCAGTGGGTTCACCGGGGAGCTGTTTTTT.

The count of this clone is one. J is TRBJ2-1 and V is TRBV10-2; the match to TRBD2 covers 13 bases. V lost 8 bases and J lost 7; bases outside the gene matches: 5. Germline lookup yields CDR1 WSHSY and CDR2 SAAADI. CDR3 size: 14 residues. CDR3 DNA sequence: TGCGCCAGCCAGGGACTAGCGGGAACGAATGAGCAGTTCTTC. It is translated as CASQGLAGTNEQFF.

The chain carries TRBV27 and TRBJ2-7, with 9 bases fitting TRBD1. The CDR3 spans 15 residues. CDR1 MNHEY and CDR2 SMNVEV come from the germline V gene (reference sequence). V lost 4 bases and J lost 2; bases outside the gene matches: 6. The CDR3 DNA reads as TGTGCCAGCAGTTCATACCGGGACAGGGCCTACGAGCAGTACTTC. This encodes CASSSYRDRAYEQYF.

The CDR3 sequence: CASSVSGGVSTDTQYF. In nucleotides, the CDR3 is TGTGCCAGCAGCGTAAGCGGCGGGGTGAGCACAGATACGCAGTATTTT. The chain links TRBV9 to TRBJ2-3, with D tentatively TRBD2 (6 bases). Germline V lookup: CDR1 SGDLS, CDR2 YYNGEE. V gave up 1 base and J gave up 0 bases, with 12 bases separating them. The CDR3 contains 16 residues.

The chain has TRBV5-6 and TRBJ2-3; D is ambiguous. The ends were cut back, 2 bases at V and 12 bases at J, with 13 bases in the middle. CDR3 length: 12 amino acids. Germline V gives CDR1 SGHDT, CDR2 YYEEEE. The CDR3 region has the DNA TGTGCCAGCAGCTTAATTCTAGACGAACAGTATTTT. As protein: CASSLILDEQYF.